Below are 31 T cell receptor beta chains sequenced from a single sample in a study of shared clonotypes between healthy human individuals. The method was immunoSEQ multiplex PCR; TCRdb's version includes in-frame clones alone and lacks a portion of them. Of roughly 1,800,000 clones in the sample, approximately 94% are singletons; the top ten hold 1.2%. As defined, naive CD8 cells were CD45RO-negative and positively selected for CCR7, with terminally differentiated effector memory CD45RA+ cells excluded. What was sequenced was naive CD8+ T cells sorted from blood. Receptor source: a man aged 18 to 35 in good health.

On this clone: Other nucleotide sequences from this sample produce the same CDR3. DNA for the CDR3: TGCAGCGTTGAAGACTCATCCTACGAGCAGTACTTC. It specifies CSVEDSSYEQYF. This sequence joins TRBV29-1 and TRBJ2-7; D gene ambiguous. The CDR3 is made up of 12 amino acids. Germline CDR1 reads SQVTM; CDR2 reads ANQGSEA. Trimming cost V 0 bases and J 1 base, with 4 bases left between them.

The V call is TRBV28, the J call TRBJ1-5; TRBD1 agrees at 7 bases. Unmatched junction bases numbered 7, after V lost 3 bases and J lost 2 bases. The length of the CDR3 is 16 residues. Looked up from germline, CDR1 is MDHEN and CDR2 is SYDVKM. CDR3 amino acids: CASSFPTGTGNQPQHF. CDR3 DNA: TGTGCCAGCAGTTTCCCGACCGGGACAGGCAATCAGCCCCAGCATTTT.

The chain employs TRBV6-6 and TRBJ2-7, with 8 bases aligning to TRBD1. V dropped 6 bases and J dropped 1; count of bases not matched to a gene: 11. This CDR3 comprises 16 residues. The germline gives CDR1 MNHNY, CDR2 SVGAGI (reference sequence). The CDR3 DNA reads TGTGCCAGCAGCATACCCGGGACAGGCCATTCCTACGAGCAGTACTTC. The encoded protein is CASSIPGTGHSYEQYF.

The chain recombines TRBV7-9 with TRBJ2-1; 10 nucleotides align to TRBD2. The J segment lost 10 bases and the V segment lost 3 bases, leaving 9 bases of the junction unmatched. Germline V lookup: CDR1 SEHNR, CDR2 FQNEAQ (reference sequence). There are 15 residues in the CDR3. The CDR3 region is CASSFGGLASVEQFF. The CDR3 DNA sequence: TGTGCCAGCAGCTTCGGGGGACTAGCGTCAGTCGAGCAGTTCTTC.

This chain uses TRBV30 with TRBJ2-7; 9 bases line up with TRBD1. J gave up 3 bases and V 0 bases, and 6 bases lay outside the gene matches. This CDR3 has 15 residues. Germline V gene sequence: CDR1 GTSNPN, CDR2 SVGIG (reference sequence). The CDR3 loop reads CAWSVGQGRLYEQYF. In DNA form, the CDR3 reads TGTGCCTGGAGTGTGGGACAGGGACGCCTCTACGAGCAGTACTTC. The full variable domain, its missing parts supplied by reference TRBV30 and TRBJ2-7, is SQTIHQWPATLVQPVGSPLSLECTVEGTSNPNLYWYRQAAGRGLQLLFYSVGIGQISSEVPQNLSASRPQDRQFILSSKKLLLSDSGFYLCAWSVGQGRLYEQYFGPGTRLTVT.

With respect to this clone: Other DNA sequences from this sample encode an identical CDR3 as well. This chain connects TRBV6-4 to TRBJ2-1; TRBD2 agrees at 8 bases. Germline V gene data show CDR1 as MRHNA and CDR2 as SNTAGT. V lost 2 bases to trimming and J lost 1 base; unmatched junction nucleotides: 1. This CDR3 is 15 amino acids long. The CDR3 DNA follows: TGTGCCAGCAGTGACAGCGGGAGTTCCTACAATGAGCAGTTCTTC. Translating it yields CASSDSGSSYNEQFF.

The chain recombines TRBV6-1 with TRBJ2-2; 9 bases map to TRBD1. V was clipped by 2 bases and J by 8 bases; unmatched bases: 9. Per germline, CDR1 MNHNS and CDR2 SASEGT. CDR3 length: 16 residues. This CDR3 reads CASSELQTGGGGELFF. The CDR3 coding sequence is TGTGCCAGCAGTGAACTACAGACAGGGGGAGGGGGGGAGCTGTTTTTT.

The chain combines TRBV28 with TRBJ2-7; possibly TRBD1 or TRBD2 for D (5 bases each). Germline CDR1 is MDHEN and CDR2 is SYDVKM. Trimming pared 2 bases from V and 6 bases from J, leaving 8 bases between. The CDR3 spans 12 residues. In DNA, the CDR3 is TGTGCCAGCAGTTTAGAGGGGACCGAGCAGTACTTC. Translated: CASSLEGTEQYF.

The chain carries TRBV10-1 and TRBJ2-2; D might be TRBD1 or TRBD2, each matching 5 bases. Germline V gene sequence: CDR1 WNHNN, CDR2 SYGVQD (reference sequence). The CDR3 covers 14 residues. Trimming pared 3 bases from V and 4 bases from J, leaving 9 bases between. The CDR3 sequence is CASSEWDLTGELFF. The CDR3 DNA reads TGCGCCAGCAGTGAATGGGACCTCACCGGGGAGCTGTTTTTT.

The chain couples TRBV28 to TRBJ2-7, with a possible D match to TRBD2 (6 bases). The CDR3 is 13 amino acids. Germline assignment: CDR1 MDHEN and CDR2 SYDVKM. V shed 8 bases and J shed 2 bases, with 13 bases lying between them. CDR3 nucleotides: TGTGCCAGCGGTGGTGCGGGGACCTACGAGCAGTACTTC. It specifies CASGGAGTYEQYF.

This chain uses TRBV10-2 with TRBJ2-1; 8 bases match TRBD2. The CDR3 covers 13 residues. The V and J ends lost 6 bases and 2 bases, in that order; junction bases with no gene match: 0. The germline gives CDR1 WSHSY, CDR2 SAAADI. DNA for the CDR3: TGCGCCAGCAGCGGGGGGGCCTACAATGAGCAGTTCTTC. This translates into CASSGGAYNEQFF.

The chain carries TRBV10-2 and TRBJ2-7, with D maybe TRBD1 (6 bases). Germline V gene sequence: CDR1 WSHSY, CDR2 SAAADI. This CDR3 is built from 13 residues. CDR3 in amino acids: CATYLQGGTEQYF. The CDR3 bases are TGCGCAACGTACTTACAGGGTGGGACCGAGCAGTACTTC.

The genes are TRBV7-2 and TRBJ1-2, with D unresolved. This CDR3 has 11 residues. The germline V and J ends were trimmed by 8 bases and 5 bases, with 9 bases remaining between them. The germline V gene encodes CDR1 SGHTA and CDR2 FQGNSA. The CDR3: CASRTVYGYTF. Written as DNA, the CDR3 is TGTGCCAGCCGAACGGTGTATGGCTACACCTTC.

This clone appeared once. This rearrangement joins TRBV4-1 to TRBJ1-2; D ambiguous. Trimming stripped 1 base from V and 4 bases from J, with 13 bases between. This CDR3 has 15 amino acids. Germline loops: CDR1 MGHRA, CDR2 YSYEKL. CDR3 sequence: CASSQGFSAGYGYTF. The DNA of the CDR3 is TGCGCCAGCAGCCAAGGTTTTTCAGCCGGCTATGGCTACACCTTC.

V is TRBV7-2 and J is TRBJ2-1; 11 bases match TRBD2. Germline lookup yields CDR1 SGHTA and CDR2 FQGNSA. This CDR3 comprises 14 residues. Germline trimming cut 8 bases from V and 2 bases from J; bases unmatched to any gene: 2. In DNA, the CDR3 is TGTGCCAGCCTAGCGGGAGGTACCTACAATGAGCAGTTCTTC. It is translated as CASLAGGTYNEQFF.

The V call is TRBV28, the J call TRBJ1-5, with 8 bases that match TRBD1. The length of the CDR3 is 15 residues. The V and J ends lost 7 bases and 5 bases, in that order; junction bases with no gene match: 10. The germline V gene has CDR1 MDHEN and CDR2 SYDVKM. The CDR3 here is CASKPVGTGDQPQHF. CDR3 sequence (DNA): TGTGCCAGCAAACCGGTTGGGACAGGAGATCAGCCCCAGCATTTT.

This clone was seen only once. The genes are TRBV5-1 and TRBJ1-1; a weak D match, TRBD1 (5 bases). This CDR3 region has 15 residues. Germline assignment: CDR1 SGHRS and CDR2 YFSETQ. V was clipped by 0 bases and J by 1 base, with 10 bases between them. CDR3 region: CASSLEAGPNTEAFF. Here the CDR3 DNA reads TGCGCCAGCAGCTTGGAGGCGGGACCGAACACTGAAGCTTTCTTT.

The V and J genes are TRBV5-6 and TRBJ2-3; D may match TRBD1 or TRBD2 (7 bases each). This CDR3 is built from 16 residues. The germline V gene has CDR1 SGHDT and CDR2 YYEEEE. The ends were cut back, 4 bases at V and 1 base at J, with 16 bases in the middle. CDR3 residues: CASSLDGGTGTDTQYF. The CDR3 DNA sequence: TGTGCCAGCAGCCTGGACGGGGGGACAGGCACAGATACGCAGTATTTT.

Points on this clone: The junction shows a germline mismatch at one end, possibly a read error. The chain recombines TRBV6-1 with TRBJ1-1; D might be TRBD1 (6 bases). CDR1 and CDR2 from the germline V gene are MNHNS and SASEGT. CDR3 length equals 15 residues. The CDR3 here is CASSKAGASNTEAFF. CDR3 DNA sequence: TGTGCCAGCAGTAAAGCAGGGGCTTCGAACACTGAAGCTTTCTTT.

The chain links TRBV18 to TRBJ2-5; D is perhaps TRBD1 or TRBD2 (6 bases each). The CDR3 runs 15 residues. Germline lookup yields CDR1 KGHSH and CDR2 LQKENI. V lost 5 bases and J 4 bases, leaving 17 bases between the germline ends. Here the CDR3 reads CASSTTVGGLETQYF. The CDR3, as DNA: TGTGCCAGCTCAACCACGGTAGGGGGACTAGAGACCCAGTACTTC.

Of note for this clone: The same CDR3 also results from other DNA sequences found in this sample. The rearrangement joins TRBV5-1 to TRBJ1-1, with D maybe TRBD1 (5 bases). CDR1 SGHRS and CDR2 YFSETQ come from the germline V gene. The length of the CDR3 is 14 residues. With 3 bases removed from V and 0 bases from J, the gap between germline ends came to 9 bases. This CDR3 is CASSWGTLNTEAFF. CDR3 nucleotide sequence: TGCGCCAGCAGCTGGGGGACGTTGAACACTGAAGCTTTCTTT.

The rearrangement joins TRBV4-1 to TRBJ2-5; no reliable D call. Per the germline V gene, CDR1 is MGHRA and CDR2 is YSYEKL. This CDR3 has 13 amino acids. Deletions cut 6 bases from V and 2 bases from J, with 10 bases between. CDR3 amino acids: CASRPTYQETQYF. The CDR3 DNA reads TGCGCCAGCAGGCCGACTTATCAAGAGACCCAGTACTTC.

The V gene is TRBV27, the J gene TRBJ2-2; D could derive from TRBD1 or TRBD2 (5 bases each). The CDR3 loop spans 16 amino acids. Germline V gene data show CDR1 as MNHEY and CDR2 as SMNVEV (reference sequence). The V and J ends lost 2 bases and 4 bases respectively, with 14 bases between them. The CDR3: CASSLGRDQFTGELFF. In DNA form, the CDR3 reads TGTGCCAGCAGTTTAGGCCGGGACCAGTTCACCGGGGAGCTGTTTTTT.

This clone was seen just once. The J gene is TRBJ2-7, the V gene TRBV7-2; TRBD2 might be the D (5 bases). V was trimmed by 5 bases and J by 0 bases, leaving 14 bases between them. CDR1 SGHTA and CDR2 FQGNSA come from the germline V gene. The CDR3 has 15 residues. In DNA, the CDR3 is TGTGCCAGCAGCCGAGCAGCGGACGGCTCCTACGAGCAGTACTTC. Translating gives CASSRAADGSYEQYF.

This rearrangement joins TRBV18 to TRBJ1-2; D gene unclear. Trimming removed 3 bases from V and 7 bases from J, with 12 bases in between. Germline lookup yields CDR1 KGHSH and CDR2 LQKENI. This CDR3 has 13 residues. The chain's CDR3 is CASSPDRTFGYTF. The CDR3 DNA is TGTGCCAGCTCACCGGATCGTACTTTTGGCTACACCTTC.

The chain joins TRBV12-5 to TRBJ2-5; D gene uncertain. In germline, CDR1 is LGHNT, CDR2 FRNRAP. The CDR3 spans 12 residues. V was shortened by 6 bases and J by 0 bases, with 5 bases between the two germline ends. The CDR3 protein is CASGSYQETQYF. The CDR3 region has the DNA TGTGCTAGTGGGTCGTACCAAGAGACCCAGTACTTC.

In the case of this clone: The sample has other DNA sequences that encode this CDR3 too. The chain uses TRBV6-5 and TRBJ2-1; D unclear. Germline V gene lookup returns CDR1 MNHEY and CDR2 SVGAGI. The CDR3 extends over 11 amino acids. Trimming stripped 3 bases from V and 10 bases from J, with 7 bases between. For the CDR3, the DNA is TGTGCCAGCAGTTATGGGCGGGAGCAGTTCTTC. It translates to CASSYGREQFF.

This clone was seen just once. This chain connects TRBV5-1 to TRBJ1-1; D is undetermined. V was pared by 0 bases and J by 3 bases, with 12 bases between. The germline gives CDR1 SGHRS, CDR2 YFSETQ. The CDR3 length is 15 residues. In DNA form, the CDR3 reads TGCGCCAGCAGCTTGGGCAGGAAGGCGGACACTGAAGCTTTCTTT. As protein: CASSLGRKADTEAFF.

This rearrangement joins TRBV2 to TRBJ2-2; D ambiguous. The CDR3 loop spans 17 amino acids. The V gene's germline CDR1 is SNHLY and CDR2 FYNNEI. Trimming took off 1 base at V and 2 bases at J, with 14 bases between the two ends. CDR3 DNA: TGTGCCAGCAGTGAAGAGTTTGTGACATTTAACACCGGGGAGCTGTTTTTT. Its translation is CASSEEFVTFNTGELFF.

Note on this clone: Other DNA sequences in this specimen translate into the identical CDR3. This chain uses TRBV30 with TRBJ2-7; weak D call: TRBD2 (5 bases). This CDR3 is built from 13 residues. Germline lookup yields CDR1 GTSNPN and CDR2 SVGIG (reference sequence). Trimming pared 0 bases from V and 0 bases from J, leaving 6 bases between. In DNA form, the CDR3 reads TGTGCCTGGAGTGTGAGCGGCTCCTACGAGCAGTACTTC. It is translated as CAWSVSGSYEQYF.

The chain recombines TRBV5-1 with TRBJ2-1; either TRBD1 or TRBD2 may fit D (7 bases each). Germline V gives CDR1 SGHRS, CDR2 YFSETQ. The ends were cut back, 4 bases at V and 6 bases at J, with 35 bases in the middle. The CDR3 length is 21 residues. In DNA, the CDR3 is TGCGCCAGCAGCCCCGGGACAGACAACCTAGCGGAGGGGGACCCCTCCAATGAGCAGTTCTTC. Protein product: CASSPGTDNLAEGDPSNEQFF.